What follows is one T cell receptor beta chain and its context. Sequencing was performed with immunoSEQ multiplex PCR; in TCRdb, only in-frame clones are kept and a portion is missing. The sample yields 160,000 or so clones, about four fifths seen once. The data originate from a study of cytotoxic CD8 clonotypes in ibrutinib-treated CLL. This CDR3 spans 15 amino acids. With V trimmed by 1 base and J by 6 bases, 5 bases remained unmatched. Germline V gene lookup returns CDR1 SEHNR and CDR2 FQNEAQ (reference sequence). The chain links TRBV7-9 to TRBJ1-5; 8 bases map to TRBD1. The origin of this receptor is a human donor with chronic lymphocytic leukemia. The material was PBMCs, obtained after 12 months of ibrutinib treatment. This CDR3 reads CASSLETGGAQPQHF. CDR3 sequence (DNA): TGTGCCAGCAGCTTAGAAACAGGGGGAGCTCAGCCCCAGCATTTT.